Given below is one T cell receptor beta chain in context. Antigen: not known. This may come from a read error, since a much larger clone is one base off. MiXCR was run by TCRdb on the reads, yielding one entry per CDR3 protein. The sample has around 270,000 distinct CDR3 sequences, roughly 9% seen once. The record originates from a study of T cell repertoires in cytomegalovirus infection. Study at large: Signatures in public TCR beta sequences pointed to both CMV infection and matching HLA type.

Regarding the study as a whole: Ex vivo, HLA-C-restricted CMV-specific TCR beta clonotypes prevailed over the rest of the response.

V was trimmed by 3 bases and J by 2 bases, leaving 6 bases between them. CDR3 size: 13 residues. The TCR sequence derives from a human donor in good health (CMV status not recorded). Some clones in this sample may be carry-over from other donors' samples. The sample was PBMCs. The chain uses TRBV12-3 or TRBV12-4 and TRBJ2-3, with no clear D. The CDR3 bases are TGTGCCAGCAGTTTTTGCCTCACAGATACGCAGTATTTT. Amino acid sequence: CASSFCLTDTQYF.